The next 20 T cell receptor beta chains were all read from a single sample in a study of T cells in Graves' hyperthyroidism and ophthalmopathy. Researchers took RNA transcripts and amplified the TCR beta CDR3 regions from them. Using the HTBI primer set, a first-round RT-PCR was run on the TCR CDR3. TCRdb reanalysed the multiplex PCR reads using MiXCR and keeps one entry per CDR3 protein. The repertoire holds about 360,000 distinct CDR3 sequences, with around 14% as singletons. Sequencing used blood. The receptors were sampled from a woman younger than 30 with Graves' hyperthyroidism.

Many counts were recorded for this clonotype. The chain carries TRBV29-1 and TRBJ2-7; a possible D gene is TRBD2 (5 bases). Germline CDR1 and CDR2: SQVTM and ANQGSEA. CDR3 size: 14 residues. Trimming left V 6 bases short and J 1 base short, with 16 bases between. CDR3 protein: CSVGGGAVSYEQYF. CDR3 DNA sequence: TGCAGCGTCGGAGGCGGCGCCGTATCCTACGAGCAGTACTTC.

This clonotype was observed a single time. It may be a read error: a sequence one base away is much more abundant. This chain connects TRBV6-1 to TRBJ1-1; perhaps TRBD1 as D (5 bases). The germline V gene encodes CDR1 MNHNS and CDR2 SASEGT. The CDR3 loop spans 13 amino acids. V was clipped by 7 bases and J by 6 bases, with 15 bases between them. DNA of the CDR3: TGTGCCAGCACCCGGGGGGGTCCGGCTGAAGCTTTCTTT. Translated: CASTRGGPAEAFF.

The sample holds many counts of this clonotype. The chain carries TRBV10-3 and TRBJ2-5; D call uncertain. Germline V lookup: CDR1 ENHRY, CDR2 SYGVKD. The CDR3 covers 14 residues. V lost 4 bases and J 4 bases, leaving 13 bases between the germline ends. The CDR3 DNA reads TGTGCCATCAGTGCTATGGGTCCTGGAGAGACCCAGTACTTC. Translating it yields CAISAMGPGETQYF.

Many counts were recorded for this clonotype. The rearrangement links TRBV7-2 to TRBJ2-3, with D maybe TRBD2 (6 bases). V was cut by 1 base and J by 5 bases, with 13 bases left in between. This CDR3 has 15 amino acids. CDR1 and CDR2 from the germline V gene are SGHTA and FQGNSA. CDR3 loop: CASSLDGDLGDTQYF. The CDR3 DNA sequence: TGTGCCAGCAGCTTAGACGGGGACTTGGGAGATACGCAGTATTTT.

V usage is TRBV12-3 or TRBV12-4 and J usage is TRBJ1-1, with no clear D. V lost 8 bases, J lost 5 bases, and 9 bases lay in between. There are 11 residues in the CDR3. CDR3 sequence (DNA): TGTGCCAGCCTAGTCGGAACTGAAGCTTTCTTT. As protein: CASLVGTEAFF.

Ten or more counts support this clonotype. The rearrangement joins TRBV4-2 to TRBJ1-2, with TRBD1 matching over 8 bases. This CDR3 region has 18 residues. The ends lost 4 bases at V and 1 base at J; junction bases unmatched: 14. Germline values: CDR1 LGHNA, CDR2 YNFKEQ. The CDR3 loop is CASSPLTGDRNFNYGYTF. The CDR3 coding sequence is TGTGCCAGCAGCCCGCTTACCGGGGACAGGAATTTTAACTATGGCTACACCTTC.

The table lists this clonotype with a few counts. The V and J genes are TRBV19 and TRBJ2-3; 7 bases are a match to TRBD1. The CDR3 is made up of 16 amino acids. Germline V CDR1 and CDR2: LNHDA, SQIVND (reference sequence). Unmatched junction bases numbered 15, after V lost 10 bases and J lost 2 bases. This CDR3 is CATRTWDSPDTDTQYF. DNA of the CDR3: TGTGCCACTCGTACCTGGGACAGCCCTGACACAGATACGCAGTATTTT.

This clonotype was counted between two and nine times. The gene calls are TRBV20-1 and TRBJ2-7, with TRBD2 matching 11 bases. J was trimmed by 6 bases and V by 3 bases; bases with no gene match: 13. CDR1 and CDR2 (germline): DFQATT, SNEGSKA (reference sequence). This CDR3 is built from 16 residues. The CDR3 DNA is TGCAGTGCTAGCGATGAGGGGAATAGCGGGAGGGGCGAGCAGTACTTC. Amino acids: CSASDEGNSGRGEQYF.

This clonotype was seen many times. The chain couples TRBV10-3 to TRBJ2-2; the match to TRBD2 covers 8 bases. Germline loops: CDR1 ENHRY, CDR2 SYGVKD. With 4 bases clipped from V and 3 bases from J, the junction kept 7 bases outside the gene matches. This CDR3 has 16 residues. CDR3 residues: CAISVLAAGDTGELFF. Here the CDR3 DNA reads TGTGCCATCAGTGTTTTAGCAGCGGGGGACACCGGGGAGCTGTTTTTT.

This clonotype was seen more than once but under ten times. The J gene is TRBJ2-6, the V gene TRBV3-1, with a weak D call TRBD2 (6 bases). Germline-derived CDR1 and CDR2 are LGHDT and YNNKEL (reference sequence). This CDR3 has 18 residues. Trimming pared 4 bases from V and 0 bases from J, leaving 16 bases between. CDR3 in amino acids: CASSPGGVAFSGANVLTF. Written as DNA, the CDR3 is TGTGCCAGCAGCCCCGGCGGGGTCGCGTTCTCTGGGGCCAACGTCCTGACTTTC. The variable domain in full, with the rest retrieved from reference TRBV3-1 and TRBJ2-6, is DTAVSQTPKYLVTQMGNDKSIKCEQNLGHDTMYWYKQDSKKFLKIMFSYNNKELIINETVPNRFSPKSPDKAHLNLHINSLELGDSAVYFCASSPGGVAFSGANVLTFGAGSRLTVL.

This clonotype has a count of ten or more. The chain joins TRBV30 to TRBJ2-3; 14 bases align to TRBD2. The CDR3 length is 16 residues. V lost 1 base, J lost 4 bases, and 4 bases stayed unmatched. Germline V lookup: CDR1 GTSNPN, CDR2 SVGIG (reference sequence). The CDR3 DNA is TGTGCCTGGAGTGCGGGACTAGCGGGGGTGGCAGATACGCAGTATTTT. Its translation: CAWSAGLAGVADTQYF.

This clonotype was counted at least ten times. The V call is TRBV20-1, the J call TRBJ1-5; D gene ambiguous. In germline, CDR1 is DFQATT, CDR2 SNEGSKA (reference sequence). The V end lost 3 bases, the J end lost 1 base, and 13 bases lay between the germline ends. The CDR3 spans 15 residues. This CDR3 is CSARMTTTSNQPQHF. The CDR3 DNA sequence: TGCAGTGCTAGGATGACAACGACGAGCAATCAGCCCCAGCATTTT.

This clonotype was counted ten times or more. This chain links TRBV6-1 with TRBJ2-7; 12 positions match TRBD2. The V gene end was trimmed by 6 bases and the J gene end by 5 bases; junction bases not matched to a gene: 11. The CDR3 has 16 amino acids. In germline, CDR1 is MNHNS, CDR2 SASEGT. The CDR3 nucleotides read TGTGCCAGCAGCACCGGACTAGCGGGATTAGGCCACGAGCAGTACTTC. Its protein is CASSTGLAGLGHEQYF.

This clonotype was seen at least ten times. V is TRBV28 and J is TRBJ1-5; D uncertain. CDR1 MDHEN and CDR2 SYDVKM come from the germline V gene. The CDR3 loop spans 18 amino acids. Trimming stripped 3 bases from V and 0 bases from J, with 18 bases between. CDR3 DNA: TGTGCCAGCAGTTTGGGAACTACAGCATTAATTAGCAATCAGCCCCAGCATTTT. Amino acids: CASSLGTTALISNQPQHF.

The rearrangement links TRBV14 to TRBJ1-6, with D hard to call. With 0 bases removed from V and 9 bases from J, the gap between germline ends came to 12 bases. The germline V gene has CDR1 SGHDN and CDR2 FVKESK. This CDR3 region has 15 residues. CDR3 bases: TGTGCCAGCAGCCAAGAAAATCTAATCGGTTCACCCCTCCACTTT. Protein product: CASSQENLIGSPLHF.

The gene calls are TRBV29-1 and TRBJ1-3; D not resolved. The CDR3 has 13 residues. Germline CDR1 and CDR2: SQVTM and ANQGSEA. V lost 6 bases and J lost 2, with 11 bases in between. CDR3 nucleotide sequence: TGCAGCGTAACGGGTTTTGCTGGAAACACCATATATTTT. This encodes CSVTGFAGNTIYF.

This chain connects TRBV13 to TRBJ2-1; possibly TRBD2 for D (6 bases). The CDR3 sequence is 14 residues long. Trimming shortened V by 4 bases and J by 7 bases, and 14 bases separated the two germline ends. CDR1 PRHDT and CDR2 FYEKMQ come from the germline V gene (reference sequence). The CDR3 is CASSSGLDNNEQFF. The CDR3 bases are TGTGCCAGCAGCTCGGGACTCGACAATAATGAGCAGTTCTTC. The full variable domain, with the rest looked up from reference TRBV13 and TRBJ2-1, is AAGVIQSPRHLIKEKRETATLKCYPIPRHDTVYWYQQGPGQDPQFLISFYEKMQSDKGSIPDRFSAQQFSDYHSELNMSSLELGDSALYFCASSSGLDNNEQFFGPGTRLTVL.

This clonotype has a count of ten or more. This chain joins TRBV12-3 or TRBV12-4 and TRBJ2-7; D gene uncertain. The CDR3 loop spans 10 amino acids. With 3 bases removed from V and 7 bases from J, the gap between germline ends came to 4 bases. The CDR3, as DNA: TGTGCCAGCAGTTTGGGTGAGCAGTACTTC. As protein: CASSLGEQYF.

On this clonotype: Mismatch with germline at one junction end may stem from a read error. The chain is built from TRBV3-1 and TRBJ2-3; 9 nucleotides agree with TRBD2. CDR1 is LGHDT and CDR2 is YNNKEL in the germline V gene (reference sequence). The CDR3 is 16 residues long. DNA for the CDR3: TGTGCCAGCAGTCGCCGGATTAGCGGGGGATCAGATGCGCAGTATTTT. It is translated as CASSRRISGGSDAQYF.

This clonotype showed up many times. J is TRBJ2-1 and V is TRBV5-1, with D maybe TRBD1 (6 bases). Germline CDR1 reads SGHRS; CDR2 reads YFSETQ. This CDR3 comprises 15 residues. V lost 4 bases, J lost 6 bases, and 17 bases lay in between. The CDR3 nucleotides read TGCGCCAGCAGCCCCAAACTTGGACAGACCAATGAGCAGTTCTTC. Its protein is CASSPKLGQTNEQFF.